This TCR beta chain was retrieved from a study of T cell clonality in common variable immunodeficiency. General observations from the study: CVID subjects shared fewer TCRbeta clones than healthy controls did. TCRbeta clonality was increased in CVID versus healthy controls. Reportedly, TCR beta sequences from common variable immunodeficiency showed fewer deletions and N-nucleotide insertions.

CDR3 length: 15 amino acids. Germline V gene lookup returns CDR1 SGHRS and CDR2 YFSETQ. Between the trimmed V and J ends, which lost 4 bases and 3 bases, there was a span of 15 bases. Produced via immunoSEQ multiplex PCR; TCRdb's table is partial and in-frame only. The sample holds more than 35,000 clones, and no clone turns up only once. This clone was seen at least ten times. Its antigen remains unknown. The observed sequence ends 3 residues before the CDR3 terminus, with the missing tail filled in from the germline J gene. What was sequenced was peripheral blood mononuclear cells. V is TRBV5-1 and J is TRBJ2-3; tentatively, D is TRBD1 (5 bases). The TCR sequence derives from a person aged 18-70 years in good health. The CDR3 spells CASSPGSYRTDTQYF. CDR3 bases read: TGCGCCAGCAGCCCGGGCTCCTACAGGACAGATACG.